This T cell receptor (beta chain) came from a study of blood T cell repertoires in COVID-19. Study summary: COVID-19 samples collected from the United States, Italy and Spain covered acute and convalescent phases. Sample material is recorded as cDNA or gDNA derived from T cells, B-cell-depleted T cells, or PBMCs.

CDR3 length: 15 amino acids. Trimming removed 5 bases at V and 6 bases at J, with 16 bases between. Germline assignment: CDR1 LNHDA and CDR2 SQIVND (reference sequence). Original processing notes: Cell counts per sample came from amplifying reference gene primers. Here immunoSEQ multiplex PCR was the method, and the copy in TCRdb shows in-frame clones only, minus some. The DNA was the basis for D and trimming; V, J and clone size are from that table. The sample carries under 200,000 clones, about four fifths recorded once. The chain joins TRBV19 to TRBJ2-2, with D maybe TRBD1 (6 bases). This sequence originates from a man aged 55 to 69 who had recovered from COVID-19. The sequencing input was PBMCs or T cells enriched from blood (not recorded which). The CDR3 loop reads CASSLRGLNPGELFF. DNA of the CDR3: TGTGCCAGTAGTCTGAGGGGGTTAAACCCCGGGGAGCTGTTTTTT.